The 14 T cell receptor beta chains reported below all come from one sample, sequenced in a study of shared clonotypes between healthy human individuals. Clones were read by immunoSEQ multiplex PCR, and TCRdb kept only the in-frame ones, dropping some. The sample holds approximately 1.4 million clones, 95% to 99% seen once. Source material: naive CD4+ T cells sorted from blood. As to subset: CD45RA+ positively selected. These receptors came from a man younger than 45 in good health.

The chain joins TRBV6-4 to TRBJ2-2; D is possibly TRBD1 (5 bases). This CDR3 has 14 amino acids. V was clipped by 6 bases and J by 6 bases, with 14 bases between them. The germline V gene encodes CDR1 MRHNA and CDR2 SNTAGT. This CDR3 reads CASRARQGAGELFF. In DNA form, the CDR3 reads TGTGCCAGCAGAGCCAGGCAGGGTGCCGGGGAGCTGTTTTTT.

This clone was seen once. Different DNA sequences within this sample yield the same CDR3. The V and J genes are TRBV9 and TRBJ2-2, with 8 bases fitting TRBD2. V shed 0 bases, J shed 4 bases, and the junction held 2 bases outside the gene matches. Germline V CDR1 and CDR2: SGDLS, YYNGEE. This CDR3 comprises 15 residues. The CDR3 coding sequence is TGTGCCAGCAGCGTAGCGGGAGGGTCCACCGGGGAGCTGTTTTTT. Its protein product is CASSVAGGSTGELFF.

The chain has TRBV5-6 and TRBJ1-4; D not resolved. From germline, CDR1 is SGHDT and CDR2 YYEEEE. This CDR3 contains 15 residues. Trimming removed 3 bases at V and 4 bases at J, with 13 bases between. Here the CDR3 DNA reads TGTGCCAGCAGCTGGAGCAGAAGCCTTAATGAAAAACTGTTTTTT. Its translation: CASSWSRSLNEKLFF. Together with reference TRBV5-6 and TRBJ1-4, the CDR3 gives the full variable domain: DAGVTQSPTHLIKTRGQQVTLRCSPKSGHDTVSWYQQALGQGPQFIFQYYEEEERQRGNFPDRFSGHQFPNYSSELNVNALLLGDSALYLCASSWSRSLNEKLFFGSGTQLSVL.

The rearrangement uses TRBV28 and TRBJ2-7; D is perhaps TRBD1 (6 bases). The CDR3 length is 14 residues. The germline V and J ends were trimmed by 7 bases and 2 bases, with 15 bases remaining between them. Germline assignment: CDR1 MDHEN and CDR2 SYDVKM. The CDR3 coding sequence is TGTGCCAGCACCCGGACAGACCTAACCTACGAGCAGTACTTC. Its translation: CASTRTDLTYEQYF.

A note on this clone: Other DNA sequences in the sample encode the same CDR3. The chain couples TRBV18 to TRBJ2-3, with 7 bases aligning to TRBD2. V gave up 1 base and J gave up 5 bases; unmatched junction bases: 6. Germline CDR1 and CDR2: KGHSH and LQKENI. The CDR3 covers 15 residues. The chain's CDR3 is CASSPLASGLDTQYF. DNA for the CDR3: TGTGCCAGCTCACCACTGGCTAGCGGACTAGATACGCAGTATTTT.

V and J are TRBV5-4 and TRBJ2-1, with 8 bases fitting TRBD2. V lost 2 bases to trimming and J lost 2 bases; unmatched junction nucleotides: 3. CDR1 is SGHNT and CDR2 is YYREEE in the germline V gene (reference sequence). The length of the CDR3 is 15 residues. The CDR3 protein is CASSFSGRAYNEQFF. The CDR3 DNA sequence: TGTGCCAGCAGCTTCTCCGGGAGGGCCTACAATGAGCAGTTCTTC.

The V gene is TRBV19, the J gene TRBJ1-5, with TRBD1 as a possible D gene (6 bases). Per germline, CDR1 LNHDA and CDR2 SQIVND (reference sequence). With 11 bases removed from V and 5 bases from J, the gap between germline ends came to 13 bases. This CDR3 spans 12 amino acids. In DNA form, the CDR3 reads TGTGCCGGGGGACAAGGAGATCAGCCCCAGCATTTT. This translates into CAGGQGDQPQHF.

The chain has TRBV28 and TRBJ2-7; the match to TRBD1 covers 9 bases. The CDR3 has 15 amino acids. Germline CDR1 reads MDHEN; CDR2 reads SYDVKM. Trimming cost V 5 bases and J 3 bases; bases outside gene matches: 8. The CDR3 is CASSPSGQGLYEQYF. CDR3 in DNA: TGTGCCAGCAGTCCCTCGGGACAGGGACTCTACGAGCAGTACTTC.

CDR3 coding DNA: TGTGCCAGCAGCAACCCCAGATCAGGCGGGAGTTGGTACGAGCAGTACTTC. Protein sequence: CASSNPRSGGSWYEQYF. The chain joins TRBV5-6 to TRBJ2-7, with 7 bases that match TRBD2. Germline CDR1 and CDR2: SGHDT and YYEEEE. The CDR3 runs to 17 residues. J lost 4 bases, V lost 4 bases, and 17 bases had no gene match.

The chain has TRBV6-5 and TRBJ2-3, with D possibly being TRBD2 (6 bases). This CDR3 spans 15 amino acids. V was clipped by 6 bases and J by 7 bases, with 20 bases between them. Germline CDR1 MNHEY, CDR2 SVGAGI. CDR3 coding DNA: TGTGCCAGCAGACAGTTAGCGGCCGCTCCCCATACGCAGTATTTT. It specifies CASRQLAAAPHTQYF.

CDR3 DNA: TGTGCCAGTAGTATCAGACAGGGGATTTCCTACGAGCAGTACTTC. This encodes CASSIRQGISYEQYF. V gene TRBV19 combines with J gene TRBJ2-7, with 8 bases that match TRBD1. CDR3 length equals 15 residues. Germline CDR1 is LNHDA and CDR2 is SQIVND (reference sequence). Trimming removed 3 bases from V and 1 base from J; junction bases left unmatched: 5.

The chain combines TRBV9 with TRBJ2-1; 9 bases match TRBD2. The CDR3 covers 18 residues. V gave up 4 bases and J gave up 0 bases; unmatched junction bases: 11. The germline V gene encodes CDR1 SGDLS and CDR2 YYNGEE. The CDR3 loop is CASSQTAGGPVSYNEQFF. The CDR3 DNA reads as TGTGCCAGCAGCCAGACGGCGGGAGGGCCGGTCTCCTACAATGAGCAGTTCTTC.

This chain links TRBV18 with TRBJ2-6, with TRBD1 matching over 10 bases. This CDR3 is 17 amino acids long. Germline V gene sequence: CDR1 KGHSH, CDR2 LQKENI. With 4 bases clipped from V and 2 bases from J, the junction kept 5 bases outside the gene matches. This CDR3 is CASSRAGQGTGANVLTF. CDR3 sequence (DNA): TGTGCCAGCTCACGAGCGGGACAGGGGACTGGGGCCAACGTCCTGACTTTC.

This clone was observed a handful of times. This same CDR3 is encoded by further DNA sequences in the sample. This sequence joins TRBV18 and TRBJ1-5; D is uncertain. CDR1 is KGHSH, CDR2 LQKENI, per germline. V was shortened by 1 base and J by 0 bases, with 1 base between the two germline ends. This CDR3 is 13 amino acids long. The CDR3 sequence is CASSPLSNQPQHF. CDR3 nucleotide sequence: TGTGCCAGCTCACCACTTAGCAATCAGCCCCAGCATTTT.